This T cell receptor (beta chain) was captured by sequencing in a study of regulatory and conventional T cells in RAG deficiency. Using immunoSEQ multiplex PCR, the repertoire was profiled, and TCRdb retains in-frame clones only, with some absent. The sample has almost 35,000 clones, about three quarters seen once; the top ten hold roughly 3.4%. This CDR3 has 15 amino acids. Trimming took off 0 bases at V and 2 bases at J, with 10 bases between the two ends. Germline V gene sequence: CDR1 SGHRS, CDR2 YFSETQ. Blood CD4+ CD25-low CD127-high conventional T cells supplied the genomic DNA template. This clone was observed a single time. The data were also submitted as part of a second study, on regulatory T cells. That work adds: Amplification used 52 TRBV primers and 13 TRBJ primers.

The chain combines TRBV5-1 with TRBJ2-3; D perhaps matches TRBD1 (5 bases). The sequencing sample was made of CD4+ effector T cells sorted from blood. The source of this sequence is a human donor in good health. The chain's CDR3 is CASSLAWGDTDTQYF. CDR3 sequence (DNA): TGCGCCAGCAGCTTGGCGTGGGGCGACACAGATACGCAGTATTTT.